Listed below are T cell receptor beta chains from one sample, sequenced in a study of T cells in Graves' hyperthyroidism and ophthalmopathy. MiXCR, run by TCRdb on the multiplex PCR reads, gives a single entry per CDR3 protein. The repertoire holds approximately 530,000 distinct CDR3 sequences, with roughly 17% as singletons. The sample taken for sequencing was blood. The receptors were sampled from a woman aged 18-29 years with Graves' hyperthyroidism. Each CDR3 is given with its conserved first and last residue. Fields, in order: D gene, V gene, clone size, J gene, CDR3 DNA, CDR3 protein. The D gene is left open where the match is weak. Expanded clones get a size class; other rows say once, few or many, or leave the size out.

d_call: TRBD1
v_call: TRBV20-1
clone_size: NA
j_call: TRBJ2-5
cdr3_nt: TGCAGTGCTAGAGATGATAGACAGGGTATTGCAGAGACCCAGTACTTC
cdr3_aa: CSARDDRQGIAETQYF

d_call: NA
v_call: TRBV12-3/TRBV12-4
clone_size: NA
j_call: TRBJ1-4
cdr3_nt: TGTGCCAGCAGTTTCGGGGGTTTTAGGTCTAATGAAAAACTGTTTTTT
cdr3_aa: CASSFGGFRSNEKLFF

d_call: NA
v_call: TRBV2
clone_size: NA
j_call: TRBJ2-1
cdr3_nt: TGTGCCAGCAGTCCAGACCGCCGGGACTCGTGGGCTGAGCAGTTCTTC
cdr3_aa: CASSPDRRDSWAEQFF

d_call: NA
v_call: TRBV20-1
clone_size: many
j_call: TRBJ2-7
cdr3_nt: TGCAGTGCCTACGGACTGCAGAGCTCCTACGAGCAGTACTTC
cdr3_aa: CSAYGLQSSYEQYF

d_call: TRBD2
v_call: TRBV12-3/TRBV12-4
clone_size: many
j_call: TRBJ2-3
cdr3_nt: TGTGCCAGCAGTTTTGACAGCGGGAGAAGCACAGATACGCAGTATTTT
cdr3_aa: CASSFDSGRSTDTQYF

d_call: TRBD1
v_call: TRBV20-1
clone_size: few
j_call: TRBJ1-5
cdr3_nt: TGCAGTGCTAGAATGACAGGGGAGGGTCAGCCCCAGCATTTT
cdr3_aa: CSARMTGEGQPQHF

d_call: NA
v_call: TRBV6-4
clone_size: NA
j_call: TRBJ1-1
cdr3_nt: TGTGCCAGCAGTGCTCTTCGGAAAATGAACACTGAAGCTTTCTTT
cdr3_aa: CASSALRKMNTEAFF

d_call: NA
v_call: TRBV5-1
clone_size: few
j_call: TRBJ2-7
cdr3_nt: TGCGCCAGCAGCTTGGAGGCCAGATACTACGAGCAGTACTTC
cdr3_aa: CASSLEARYYEQYF

d_call: NA
v_call: TRBV10-2
clone_size: NA
j_call: TRBJ1-6
cdr3_nt: TGCGCCAGCAGTGAGTCGGCAACAGGGTCAAGCTCCTATAATTCACCCCTCCACTTT
cdr3_aa: CASSESATGSSSYNSPLHF

d_call: NA
v_call: TRBV5-6
clone_size: many
j_call: TRBJ2-1
cdr3_nt: TGTGCCAGCAGCGGCCCACTACGCCTAAATGAGCAGTTCTTC
cdr3_aa: CASSGPLRLNEQFF

d_call: NA
v_call: TRBV5-1
clone_size: few
j_call: TRBJ2-7
cdr3_nt: TGCGCCAGCAGCTTGGCCGAGTCTGGGGAGCAGTACTTC
cdr3_aa: CASSLAESGEQYF

d_call: NA
v_call: TRBV14
clone_size: few
j_call: TRBJ2-1
cdr3_nt: TGTGCCAGCAGCCAAGAGTGGGGCCAGCAGTTCTTC
cdr3_aa: CASSQEWGQQFF

d_call: NA
v_call: TRBV20-1
clone_size: many
j_call: TRBJ1-2
cdr3_nt: TGCAGTGCTAAGACGTCCTTCGGGGGCTACACCTTC
cdr3_aa: CSAKTSFGGYTF

d_call: NA
v_call: TRBV18
clone_size: NA
j_call: TRBJ1-5
cdr3_nt: TGTGCCAGCTCACCAACGGGAAGAGGCAATCAGCCCCAGCATTTT
cdr3_aa: CASSPTGRGNQPQHF

d_call: NA
v_call: TRBV29-1
clone_size: many
j_call: TRBJ2-1
cdr3_nt: TGCAGCGTTGTTAGGGGCCGTGAGCAGTTCTTC
cdr3_aa: CSVVRGREQFF

d_call: TRBD2
v_call: TRBV6-5
clone_size: NA
j_call: TRBJ2-1
cdr3_nt: TGTGCCAGCAGTTACGTACTAGCGGGGGGGAGCTCCTACAATGAGCAGTTCTTC
cdr3_aa: CASSYVLAGGSSYNEQFF

d_call: NA
v_call: TRBV20-1
clone_size: many
j_call: TRBJ1-5
cdr3_nt: TGCAGTGCTAGCTTTTACGGCAATCCCCGTCAGCCCCAGCATTTT
cdr3_aa: CSASFYGNPRQPQHF

d_call: TRBD2
v_call: TRBV29-1
clone_size: many
j_call: TRBJ2-3
cdr3_nt: TGCAGCGCAATAGAGACGGGGGGTCCAGATACGCAGTATTTT
cdr3_aa: CSAIETGGPDTQYF

d_call: TRBD1
v_call: TRBV3-1
clone_size: many
j_call: TRBJ2-7
cdr3_nt: TGTGCCAGCAGCCAAGTAAGGACAGGGGGAACCGAGCAGTACTTC
cdr3_aa: CASSQVRTGGTEQYF

d_call: NA
v_call: TRBV4-3
clone_size: NA
j_call: TRBJ2-2
cdr3_nt: TGCGCCAGCAGCCAAAGATCCGGGGAGCTGTTTTTT
cdr3_aa: CASSQRSGELFF

d_call: TRBD2
v_call: TRBV27
clone_size: few
j_call: TRBJ2-7
cdr3_nt: TGTGCCAGCACTAGCGGGAGGGCCGGTCCCTACGAGCAGTACTTC
cdr3_aa: CASTSGRAGPYEQYF

d_call: NA
v_call: TRBV11-3
clone_size: many
j_call: TRBJ2-3
cdr3_nt: TGTGCCAGCGGGGCTAGTCCCGCCACAGATACGCAGTATTTT
cdr3_aa: CASGASPATDTQYF

d_call: NA
v_call: TRBV19
clone_size: many
j_call: TRBJ1-1
cdr3_nt: TGTGCCAGTAGGAACATGGGAGGCGCTGAAGCTTTCTTT
cdr3_aa: CASRNMGGAEAFF

d_call: NA
v_call: TRBV30
clone_size: many
j_call: TRBJ1-5
cdr3_nt: TGTGCCTGGAGTGCCCGTTCGGCGCCCCAGCATTTT
cdr3_aa: CAWSARSAPQHF

d_call: TRBD2
v_call: TRBV28
clone_size: many
j_call: TRBJ2-5
cdr3_nt: TGTGCCAGCAGTGGAGCCCAAGCGGGACGAGAGACCCAGTACTTC
cdr3_aa: CASSGAQAGRETQYF

d_call: NA
v_call: TRBV10-3
clone_size: many
j_call: TRBJ1-1
cdr3_nt: TGTGCCGCCTCCATGGACCCTCTGGGGTGGAACACTGAAGCTTTCTTT
cdr3_aa: CAASMDPLGWNTEAFF

d_call: NA
v_call: TRBV4-3
clone_size: NA
j_call: TRBJ1-4
cdr3_nt: TGCGCCAGCAGCCAAGATGCCCCGGCAGGGCCTAATGAAAAACTGTTTTTT
cdr3_aa: CASSQDAPAGPNEKLFF

d_call: NA
v_call: TRBV7-9
clone_size: NA
j_call: TRBJ1-6
cdr3_nt: TGTGCCAGCAGCTTCCCGGGACAAAACAATTCACCCCTCCACTTT
cdr3_aa: CASSFPGQNNSPLHF

d_call: TRBD2
v_call: TRBV2
clone_size: few
j_call: TRBJ2-4
cdr3_nt: TGTGCCAGCAGGCGGACTAGCCGCGACATTCAGTACTTC
cdr3_aa: CASRRTSRDIQYF

d_call: NA
v_call: TRBV11-1
clone_size: many
j_call: TRBJ2-1
cdr3_nt: TGTGCCAGCAGCTTAGTTGAGCAGTTCTTC
cdr3_aa: CASSLVEQFF

d_call: TRBD1
v_call: TRBV11-3
clone_size: NA
j_call: TRBJ1-1
cdr3_nt: TGTGCCAGCAGCTCGGGACAGGCGAACACTAAAGCTTTCTTT
cdr3_aa: CASSSGQANTKAFF

d_call: TRBD2
v_call: TRBV4-2
clone_size: NA
j_call: TRBJ2-1
cdr3_nt: TGTGCCAGCAGCCAAGATGTTTCTTTGGGCGGGAGCTCCTACGATGAGCAGTTCTTC
cdr3_aa: CASSQDVSLGGSSYDEQFF

d_call: TRBD1
v_call: TRBV12-3/TRBV12-4
clone_size: NA
j_call: TRBJ2-3
cdr3_nt: TGTGCCAGCAGTTTGCAAGGGGGCGACACAGATACGCAGTATTTT
cdr3_aa: CASSLQGGDTDTQYF

d_call: NA
v_call: TRBV11-3
clone_size: many
j_call: TRBJ1-2
cdr3_nt: TGTGCCAGCAGCTCCGGGACGAGTTCGGGAGGCTACACCTTC
cdr3_aa: CASSSGTSSGGYTF

d_call: NA
v_call: TRBV2
clone_size: many
j_call: TRBJ2-1
cdr3_nt: TGTGCCAGCAGTCTTGACTTCTTGTTCTTC
cdr3_aa: CASSLDFLFF

d_call: NA
v_call: TRBV6-2/TRBV6-3
clone_size: many
j_call: TRBJ2-7
cdr3_nt: TGTGCCAGCAGGCATCCGACAGGTCGGAAGTTCTACGAGCAGTACTTC
cdr3_aa: CASRHPTGRKFYEQYF

d_call: NA
v_call: TRBV6-2/TRBV6-3
clone_size: NA
j_call: TRBJ2-2
cdr3_nt: TGTGCCAGCAGTTACTTCAGCCAGGGGACCGGGGAGCTGTTTTTT
cdr3_aa: CASSYFSQGTGELFF

d_call: NA
v_call: TRBV30
clone_size: many
j_call: TRBJ2-7
cdr3_nt: TGTGCCTGGAGTTATGGCTCCTACGAGCAGTACTTC
cdr3_aa: CAWSYGSYEQYF

d_call: NA
v_call: TRBV27
clone_size: few
j_call: TRBJ1-1
cdr3_nt: TGTGCCAGCAGTTTATCCCAGGGAGGGTACACTGAAGCTTTCTTT
cdr3_aa: CASSLSQGGYTEAFF